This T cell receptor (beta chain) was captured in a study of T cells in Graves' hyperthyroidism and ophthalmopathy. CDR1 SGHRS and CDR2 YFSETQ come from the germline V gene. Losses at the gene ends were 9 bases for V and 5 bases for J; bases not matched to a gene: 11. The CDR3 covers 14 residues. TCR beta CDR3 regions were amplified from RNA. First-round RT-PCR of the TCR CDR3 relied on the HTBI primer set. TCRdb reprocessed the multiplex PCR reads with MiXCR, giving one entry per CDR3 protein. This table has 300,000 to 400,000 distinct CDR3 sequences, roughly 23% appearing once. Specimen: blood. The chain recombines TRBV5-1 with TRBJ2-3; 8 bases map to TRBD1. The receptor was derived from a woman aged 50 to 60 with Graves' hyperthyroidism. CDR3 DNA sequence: TGCGCCACAATCCCGCAGGGGGCGCGAGATACGCAGTATTTT. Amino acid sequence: CATIPQGARDTQYF.